These 12 T cell receptor beta chains were all obtained from the same sample, sequenced in a study of PD-L1 blockade in urothelial cancer. Profiled with immunoSEQ multiplex PCR; TCRdb holds only in-frame clones, not every one. The sample has 70,000 to 95,000 clones; roughly 84% are singletons. Specified time point: pretreatment peripheral blood. The sequencing used PBMCs, collected around atezolizumab (anti-PD-L1) treatment. These receptors all stem from a man aged 55 to 69 with urothelial cancer.

The rearrangement links TRBV30 to TRBJ2-7; 7 positions agree with TRBD2. The CDR3 covers 15 residues. Germline V gene sequence: CDR1 GTSNPN, CDR2 SVGIG (reference sequence). V shed 0 bases, J shed 1 base, and the junction held 6 bases outside the gene matches. The CDR3 spells CAWSVPSGASYEQYF. The CDR3 DNA follows: TGTGCCTGGAGTGTCCCCAGCGGGGCATCCTACGAGCAGTACTTC.

There are a few counts of this clone. The V and J genes are TRBV9 and TRBJ2-2; 9 nucleotides align to TRBD1. The germline CDR1 and CDR2 sequences are SGDLS and YYNGEE. J was trimmed by 6 bases and V by 3 bases; bases with no gene match: 12. This CDR3 has 17 residues. The chain's CDR3 is CASSALRDRVPPGELFF. The CDR3 DNA reads as TGTGCCAGCAGCGCCCTCCGGGACAGGGTCCCCCCCGGGGAGCTGTTTTTT.

The chain links TRBV7-9 to TRBJ2-1; the match to TRBD2 covers 12 bases. Trimming took 1 base from V and 11 from J; bases not matched to a gene: 6. The CDR3 length is 15 residues. Germline V gene sequence: CDR1 SEHNR, CDR2 FQNEAQ (reference sequence). The CDR3 region is CASSLGTSGTRKQFF. Here the CDR3 DNA reads TGTGCCAGCAGCTTAGGGACTAGCGGGACCAGAAAGCAGTTCTTC.

The chain carries TRBV7-8 and TRBJ1-2; maybe TRBD1 (5 bases). Germline V gene lookup returns CDR1 SGHVS and CDR2 FQNEAQ. CDR3 length: 14 residues. V was trimmed by 5 bases and J by 8 bases, leaving 18 bases between them. This CDR3 is CASSTPTASEGYTF. In nucleotides, the CDR3 is TGTGCCAGCAGCACCCCGACAGCCTCGGAAGGCTACACCTTC.

The chain recombines TRBV6-5 with TRBJ1-1; 7 bases are shared with TRBD1. Germline V CDR1 and CDR2: MNHEY, SVGAGI. V was pared by 8 bases and J by 0 bases, with 6 bases of the junction left unmatched. The CDR3 covers 14 residues. Here the CDR3 DNA reads TGTGCCAGCCATAGGGACAGCATGAACACTGAAGCTTTCTTT. Translated, it gives CASHRDSMNTEAFF.

In this sample, this clone turned up once. The V gene is TRBV5-4, the J gene TRBJ1-2, with TRBD1 identical over 8 bases. The CDR3 runs 17 residues. Germline V gene data show CDR1 as SGHNT and CDR2 as YYREEE (reference sequence). V lost 0 bases to trimming and J lost 8 bases; unmatched junction nucleotides: 15. CDR3 nucleotide sequence: TGTGCCAGCAGCTTGGCTCTTGGGGCAGGGGGCGCGATAGGCTACACCTTC. Amino acid sequence: CASSLALGAGGAIGYTF.

The chain links TRBV7-2 to TRBJ2-5; D gene unclear. V was shortened by 1 base and J by 1 base, with 10 bases between the two germline ends. The CDR3 spans 15 residues. From germline, CDR1 is SGHTA and CDR2 FQGNSA. The CDR3 loop reads CASSLGKQLQETQYF. The CDR3 DNA reads as TGTGCCAGCAGCTTAGGGAAACAGCTCCAAGAGACCCAGTACTTC.

The V and J genes are TRBV5-4 and TRBJ2-3, with D possibly being TRBD1 (5 bases). Looked up from germline, CDR1 is SGHNT and CDR2 is YYREEE (reference sequence). The CDR3 is made up of 16 amino acids. V was pared by 4 bases and J by 4 bases, with 19 bases between. CDR3 region: CASSPEGAGLSDTQYF. In nucleotides, the CDR3 is TGTGCCAGCAGCCCAGAAGGGGCAGGGTTGTCAGATACGCAGTATTTT.

The rearrangement uses TRBV6-5 and TRBJ2-7, with 8 bases aligning to TRBD1. This CDR3 region has 15 residues. The V and J ends lost 5 bases and 3 bases, in that order; junction bases with no gene match: 9. Germline lookup yields CDR1 MNHEY and CDR2 SVGAGI. The DNA of the CDR3 is TGTGCCAGCAGTGGTGACAGGGGACCATTCTACGAGCAGTACTTC. This gives the protein CASSGDRGPFYEQYF.

The rearrangement links TRBV11-3 to TRBJ2-1, with D maybe TRBD2 (6 bases). CDR1 and CDR2 from the germline V gene are SGHNT and YENEEA. The V end lost 4 bases, the J end lost 7 bases, and 17 bases lay between the germline ends. The CDR3 runs to 15 residues. In DNA, the CDR3 is TGTGCCAGCAGCTCGGGACTTCATCAAGAAAATGAGCAGTTCTTC. Protein sequence: CASSSGLHQENEQFF.

J is TRBJ2-2 and V is TRBV12-5, with D tentatively TRBD1 (6 bases). CDR3 length equals 14 residues. CDR1 is LGHNT and CDR2 is FRNRAP in the germline V gene. The germline V and J ends were trimmed by 5 bases and 1 base, with 8 bases remaining between them. CDR3 bases: TGTGCTAGTGGTAAGGACAGGAACACCGGGGAGCTGTTTTTT. This translates into CASGKDRNTGELFF.

V gene TRBV11-2 combines with J gene TRBJ2-7; tentatively, D is TRBD1 (6 bases). V gave up 1 base and J gave up 4 bases, with 8 bases separating them. The CDR3 runs to 13 residues. The germline V gene has CDR1 SGHAT and CDR2 FQNNGV. The chain's CDR3 is CASSLGGTYEQYF. The CDR3 coding sequence is TGTGCCAGCAGCTTAGGGGGGACATACGAGCAGTACTTC.